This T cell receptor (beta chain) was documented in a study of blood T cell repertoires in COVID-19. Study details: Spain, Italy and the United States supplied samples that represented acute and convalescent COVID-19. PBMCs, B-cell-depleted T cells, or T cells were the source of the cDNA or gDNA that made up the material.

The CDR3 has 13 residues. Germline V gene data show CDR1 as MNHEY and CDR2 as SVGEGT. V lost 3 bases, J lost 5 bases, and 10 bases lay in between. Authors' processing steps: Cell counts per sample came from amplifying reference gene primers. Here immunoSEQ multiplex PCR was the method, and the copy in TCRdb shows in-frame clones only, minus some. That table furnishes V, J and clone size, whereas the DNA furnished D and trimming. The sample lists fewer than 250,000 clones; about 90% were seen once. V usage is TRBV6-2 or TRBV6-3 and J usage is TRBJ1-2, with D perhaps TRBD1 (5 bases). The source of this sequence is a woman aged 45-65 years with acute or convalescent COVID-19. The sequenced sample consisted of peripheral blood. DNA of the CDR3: TGTGCCAGCAGTTATGGAGGGGAGTATGGCTACACCTTC. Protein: CASSYGGEYGYTF.